Below, 20 T cell receptor beta chains from the same sample are listed, as sequenced in a study of blood T cell repertoires in COVID-19. Libraries were prepared by immunoSEQ multiplex PCR; TCRdb keeps only in-frame clonotypes and omits some of them. Among around 380,000 clones listed, approximately 87% were seen once. The sample was PBMCs or T cells enriched from blood (not recorded which). The receptors derive from a man aged 25 to 40 who had recovered from COVID-19.

The rearrangement joins TRBV14 to TRBJ2-7; D might be TRBD1 (6 bases). Trimming removed 1 base from V and 5 bases from J, with 9 bases in between. Germline assignment: CDR1 SGHDN and CDR2 FVKESK. The length of the CDR3 is 13 residues. For the CDR3, the DNA is TGTGCCAGCAGCCAAGGACAGGTCGACGAGCAGTACTTC. Translated: CASSQGQVDEQYF.

This chain connects TRBV3-1 (or the pseudogene TRBV3-2) to TRBJ1-4; the match to TRBD1 covers 8 bases. Per the germline V gene, CDR1 is LGHDT and CDR2 is YNNKEL (reference sequence). With 6 bases clipped from V and 7 bases from J, the junction kept 7 bases outside the gene matches. CDR3 length equals 14 residues. The CDR3 loop is CASSPRTGSEKLFF. CDR3 nucleotide sequence: TGTGCCAGCAGTCCTAGGACAGGGTCTGAAAAACTGTTTTTT.

This chain links TRBV2 with TRBJ1-3; D may be TRBD1 (5 bases). CDR1 and CDR2 (germline): SNHLY, FYNNEI. The V end was cut by 6 bases, the J end by 2 bases, with 8 bases between. The CDR3 sequence is 13 residues long. In DNA, the CDR3 is TGTGCCAGCAGAGGGGAAGCTGGAAACACCATATATTTT. Its translation: CASRGEAGNTIYF. The entire variable domain, with the rest obtained from reference TRBV2 and TRBJ1-3, is as follows: EPEVTQTPSHQVTQMGQEVILRCVPISNHLYFYWYRQILGQKVEFLVSFYNNEISEKSEIFDDQFSVERPDGSNFTLKIRSTKLEDSAMYFCASRGEAGNTIYFGEGSWLTVV.

The chain carries TRBV3-1 (or the pseudogene TRBV3-2) and TRBJ1-1; TRBD1 might be the D (6 bases). Per the germline V gene, CDR1 is LGHDT and CDR2 is YNNKEL (reference sequence). This CDR3 has 15 residues. The ends were cut back, 4 bases at V and 2 bases at J, with 14 bases in the middle. The CDR3 DNA is TGTGCCAGCAGCCCACAGGGTAGAGGAAACACTGAAGCTTTCTTT. It encodes CASSPQGRGNTEAFF.

This clone is a singleton in its sample. The rearrangement links TRBV7-9 to TRBJ2-2; TRBD1 aligns across 7 bases. Germline assignment: CDR1 SEHNR and CDR2 FQNEAQ (reference sequence). With 3 bases clipped from V and 3 bases from J, the junction kept 1 base outside the gene matches. CDR3 size: 14 residues. In DNA form, the CDR3 reads TGTGCCAGCAGCTTTACAGGGGACACCGGGGAGCTGTTTTTT. Translating gives CASSFTGDTGELFF. Looking up the rest from reference TRBV7-9 and TRBJ2-2 gives the full variable domain: DTGVSQNPRHKITKRGQNVTFRCDPISEHNRLYWYRQTLGQGPEFLTYFQNEAQLEKSRLLSDRFSAERPKGSFSTLEIQRTEQGDSAMYLCASSFTGDTGELFFGEGSRLTVL.

The genes are TRBV3-1 (or the pseudogene TRBV3-2) and TRBJ1-2; 7 nucleotides match TRBD1. V lost 3 bases, J lost 7 bases, and 5 bases stayed unmatched. The CDR3 consists of 13 residues. The germline gives CDR1 LGHDT, CDR2 YNNKEL (reference sequence). The CDR3 sequence: CASSQIQGGGYTF. The CDR3 DNA is TGTGCCAGCAGCCAGATCCAGGGGGGTGGCTACACCTTC.

The V gene is TRBV7-2, the J gene TRBJ2-1; the match to TRBD2 covers 9 bases. The CDR3 has 15 residues. Trimming took 5 bases from V and 2 from J; bases not matched to a gene: 4. Per germline, CDR1 SGHTA and CDR2 FQGNSA. The CDR3 coding sequence is TGTGCCAGCAGCCTGAGCGGGGGGCCCTACAATGAGCAGTTCTTC. Translated: CASSLSGGPYNEQFF. Full variable domain (missing parts from reference TRBV7-2 and TRBJ2-1): GAGVSQSPSNKVTEKGKDVELRCDPISGHTALYWYRQSLGQGLEFLIYFQGNSAPDKSGLPSDRFSAERTGGSVSTLTIQRTQQEDSAVYLCASSLSGGPYNEQFFGPGTRLTVL.

In its sample, this clone was seen a few times. The chain recombines TRBV6-6 with TRBJ1-3, with D unresolved. Germline CDR1 MNHNY, CDR2 SVGAGI (reference sequence). CDR3 length equals 14 residues. With 5 bases removed from V and 1 base from J, the gap between germline ends came to 9 bases. CDR3 bases: TGTGCCAGCAGTACCTCGGGTTCTGGAAACACCATATATTTT. It yields the protein CASSTSGSGNTIYF.

The chain links TRBV9 to TRBJ1-2, with TRBD1 identical over 7 bases. Unmatched junction bases numbered 7, after V lost 0 bases and J lost 5 bases. The CDR3 extends over 15 amino acids. Germline V lookup: CDR1 SGDLS, CDR2 YYNGEE. CDR3 sequence reads: CASSVEAGGSYGYTF. CDR3 coding DNA: TGTGCCAGCAGCGTAGAGGCAGGGGGTTCATATGGCTACACCTTC.

This clone has a single count. The V call is TRBV19, the J call TRBJ2-5; TRBD2 agrees at 7 bases. V shed 3 bases, J shed 5 bases, and the junction held 6 bases outside the gene matches. The CDR3 covers 14 residues. CDR1 is LNHDA, CDR2 SQIVND, per germline (reference sequence). The CDR3 DNA follows: TGTGCCAGTAGTATGGGACTACCGGGGGAGACCCAGTACTTC. Protein sequence: CASSMGLPGETQYF.

The rearrangement uses TRBV4-3 and TRBJ2-7, with 13 bases fitting TRBD2. From germline, CDR1 is LGHNA and CDR2 YSLEER. The V and J ends lost 0 bases and 0 bases, in that order; junction bases with no gene match: 11. The CDR3 covers 20 residues. The CDR3 loop reads CASSQDRTSGGYLSSYEQYF. The CDR3 DNA sequence: TGCGCCAGCAGCCAAGACCGGACTAGCGGGGGTTACCTAAGCTCCTACGAGCAGTACTTC.

The V and J genes are TRBV5-4 and TRBJ2-2; TRBD2 matches 8 bases. Germline CDR1 is SGHNT and CDR2 is YYREEE (reference sequence). The trim removed 6 bases at V and 0 bases at J, leaving 4 bases unmatched. The CDR3 covers 15 residues. The CDR3: CASTLAGSNTGELFF. The CDR3 nucleotides are TGTGCCAGCACCTTAGCGGGATCGAACACCGGGGAGCTGTTTTTT.

V and J are TRBV2 and TRBJ1-2, with 7 bases matching TRBD1. The CDR3 extends over 13 amino acids. Germline assignment: CDR1 SNHLY and CDR2 FYNNEI. Trimming took 6 bases from V and 6 from J; bases not matched to a gene: 7. Here the CDR3 reads CASSVTGVDGYTF. The CDR3 region has the DNA TGTGCCAGCAGCGTAACAGGGGTTGATGGCTACACCTTC.

This clone has a count of ten or more. The chain couples TRBV6-5 to TRBJ2-2; 8 bases are a match to TRBD1. CDR3 length equals 16 residues. Germline V CDR1 and CDR2: MNHEY, SVGAGI. V lost 2 bases, J lost 4 bases, and 6 bases stayed unmatched. Written as DNA, the CDR3 is TGTGCCAGCAGTTACGGCCAGGGGGCTAGCACCGGGGAGCTGTTTTTT. Translating gives CASSYGQGASTGELFF.

The V and J genes are TRBV5-4 and TRBJ1-2; 7 bases align to TRBD1. Germline lookup yields CDR1 SGHNT and CDR2 YYREEE (reference sequence). V shed 0 bases and J 4 bases; nucleotides not matched to a gene: 3. The CDR3 totals 14 residues. CDR3: CASSLEGQSYGYTF. The DNA of the CDR3 is TGTGCCAGCAGCTTGGAGGGACAGAGCTATGGCTACACCTTC.

The gene calls are TRBV7-9 and TRBJ1-1; TRBD1 might be the D (6 bases). This CDR3 is built from 15 residues. V was clipped by 5 bases and J by 0 bases, with 13 bases between them. Germline V gene lookup returns CDR1 SEHNR and CDR2 FQNEAQ (reference sequence). CDR3 in DNA: TGTGCCAGCAGCAATACGGGACACTTGAACACTGAAGCTTTCTTT. Amino acid sequence: CASSNTGHLNTEAFF.

The chain links TRBV6-5 to TRBJ2-5; 10 bases map to TRBD1. Trimming cost V 4 bases and J 0 bases; bases outside gene matches: 2. CDR3 length equals 15 residues. Germline lookup yields CDR1 MNHEY and CDR2 SVGAGI. CDR3 loop: CASSWGQGYQETQYF. CDR3 nucleotide sequence: TGTGCCAGCAGTTGGGGACAGGGGTACCAAGAGACCCAGTACTTC.

The rearrangement joins TRBV19 to TRBJ1-1; D remains unclear. V was trimmed by 1 base and J by 6 bases, leaving 15 bases between them. Germline V gene data show CDR1 as LNHDA and CDR2 as SQIVND (reference sequence). CDR3 length equals 15 residues. CDR3 sequence reads: CASSIAHRLVAEAFF. The CDR3 DNA follows: TGTGCCAGTAGTATAGCCCACCGACTAGTCGCTGAAGCTTTCTTT.

This clone showed up just once. This chain links TRBV9 with TRBJ1-3; no clear D gene. V lost 2 bases to trimming and J lost 0 bases, with 15 bases between them. Germline CDR1 is SGDLS and CDR2 is YYNGEE. CDR3 size: 17 residues. The DNA for the CDR3 is TGTGCCAGCAGCGTCGGAGGGTCCTCCTCCTCTGGAAACACCATATATTTT. Its translation: CASSVGGSSSSGNTIYF.

The chain links TRBV2 to TRBJ1-5, with 7 positions matching TRBD1. Losses at the gene ends were 8 bases for V and 4 bases for J; bases not matched to a gene: 11. This CDR3 comprises 15 residues. Germline V gene sequence: CDR1 SNHLY, CDR2 FYNNEI. CDR3 sequence reads: CASVPGTARNQPQHF. The DNA for the CDR3 is TGTGCCAGCGTCCCCGGGACAGCGAGGAATCAGCCCCAGCATTTT.